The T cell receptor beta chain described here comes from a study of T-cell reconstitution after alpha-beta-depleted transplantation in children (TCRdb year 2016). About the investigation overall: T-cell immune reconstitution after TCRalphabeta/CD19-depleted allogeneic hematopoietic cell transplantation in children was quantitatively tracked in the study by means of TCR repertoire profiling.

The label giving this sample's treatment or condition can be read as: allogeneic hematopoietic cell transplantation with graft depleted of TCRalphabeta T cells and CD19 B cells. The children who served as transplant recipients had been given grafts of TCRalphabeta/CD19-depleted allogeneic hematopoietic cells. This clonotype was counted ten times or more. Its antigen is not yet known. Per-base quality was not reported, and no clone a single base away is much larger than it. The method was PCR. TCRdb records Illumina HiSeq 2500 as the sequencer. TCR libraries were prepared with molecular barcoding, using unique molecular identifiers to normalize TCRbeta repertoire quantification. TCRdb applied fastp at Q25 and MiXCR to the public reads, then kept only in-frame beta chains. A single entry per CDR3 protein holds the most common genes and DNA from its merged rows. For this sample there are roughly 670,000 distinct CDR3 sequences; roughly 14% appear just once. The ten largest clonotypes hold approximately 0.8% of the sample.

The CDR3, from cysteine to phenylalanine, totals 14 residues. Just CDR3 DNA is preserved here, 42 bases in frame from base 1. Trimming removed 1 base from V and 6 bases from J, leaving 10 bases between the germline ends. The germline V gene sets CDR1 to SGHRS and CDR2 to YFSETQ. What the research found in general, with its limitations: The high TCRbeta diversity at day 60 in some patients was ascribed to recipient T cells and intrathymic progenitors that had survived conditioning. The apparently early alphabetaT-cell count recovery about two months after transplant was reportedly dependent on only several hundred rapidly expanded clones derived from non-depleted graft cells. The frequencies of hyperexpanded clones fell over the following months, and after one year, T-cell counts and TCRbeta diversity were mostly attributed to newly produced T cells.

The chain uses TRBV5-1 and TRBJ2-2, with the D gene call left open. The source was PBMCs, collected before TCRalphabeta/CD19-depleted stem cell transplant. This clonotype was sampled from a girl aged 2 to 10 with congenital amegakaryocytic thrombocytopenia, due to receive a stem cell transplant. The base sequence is TGCGCCAGCAGCTTGATTCTTGAATCCGGGGAGCTGTTTTTT. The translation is CASSLILESGELFF.